This T cell receptor beta chain was observed in a study of cytomegalovirus exposure and HLA in healthy donors. It was with 60 Vbeta and 13 Jbeta primers that the PCR ran. Produced via immunoSEQ multiplex PCR; TCRdb's table is partial and in-frame only. The table shows approximately 200,000 clones, with about 77% occurring only once. Study observations and caveats: Judged likely to be a sequencing artifact was a cluster of highly shared sequence variants.

Remarks on this clone: Antigen: not known.

The CDR3 spans 15 residues. Per the germline V gene, CDR1 is SGDLS and CDR2 is YYNGEE. V shed 4 bases and J shed 2 bases, with 10 bases lying between them. The clonotype originates from a man aged 30 to 39 in good health and CMV-seropositive. The rearrangement joins TRBV9 to TRBJ2-6; D remains unclear. The sequenced material came from PBMCs. The CDR3 reads CASSFREAGANVLTF. Written as DNA, the CDR3 is TGTGCCAGCAGCTTCCGCGAGGCTGGGGCCAACGTCCTGACTTTC.